This TCR beta chain appears in the sequencing data of a study of cytomegalovirus exposure and HLA in healthy donors. General observations from the study: The only immune exposure information that was available was CMV serostatus. A later analysis associated 15,000 or so TCR beta sequences with HLA alleles at a 0.05 false discovery rate.

With respect to this clone: Antigen unknown.

Primers included in the PCR were 60 Vbeta and 13 Jbeta primers. The data were produced by immunoSEQ multiplex PCR, yet TCRdb's version contains in-frame clones alone and is incomplete. The sample includes around 110,000 clones. The sequence derives from a man aged 40-49 years in good health and CMV-seropositive. Sequenced: PBMCs.

The CDR3: CASSLRGNNEKLFF. Here the CDR3 DNA reads TGTGCCAGCAGTTTGAGAGGGAATAATGAAAAACTGTTTTTT. The V and J genes are TRBV5-6 and TRBJ1-4; no clear D gene. The germline V gene encodes CDR1 SGHDT and CDR2 YYEEEE. This CDR3 region has 14 residues. Between the trimmed V and J ends, which lost 5 bases and 4 bases, there was a span of 12 bases.